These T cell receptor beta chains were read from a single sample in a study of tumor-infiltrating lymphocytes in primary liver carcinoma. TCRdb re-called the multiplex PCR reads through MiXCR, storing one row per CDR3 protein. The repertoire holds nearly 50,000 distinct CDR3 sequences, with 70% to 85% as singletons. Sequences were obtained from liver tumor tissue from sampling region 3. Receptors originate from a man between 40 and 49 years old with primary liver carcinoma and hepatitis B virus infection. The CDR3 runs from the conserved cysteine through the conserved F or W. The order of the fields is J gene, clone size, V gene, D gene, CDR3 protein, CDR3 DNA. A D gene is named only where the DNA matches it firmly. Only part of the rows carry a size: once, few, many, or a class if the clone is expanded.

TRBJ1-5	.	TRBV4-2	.	CAISYNDQPQHF	TGTGCCATCAGCTATAATGATCAGCCCCAGCATTTT
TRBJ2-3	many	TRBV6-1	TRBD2	CASVLAGGADTQYF	TGTGCCAGCGTACTAGCGGGAGGGGCAGATACGCAGTATTTT
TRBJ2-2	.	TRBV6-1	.	CASNDGVQTGELFF	TGTGCCAGCAATGACGGAGTCCAAACCGGGGAGCTTTTTTTT
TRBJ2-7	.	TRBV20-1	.	CRAAGAEPYEQYF	TGCAGAGCGGCGGGGGCGGAGCCCTACGAGCAGTACTTC
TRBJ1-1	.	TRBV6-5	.	CASSFNDSNTEAFF	TGTGCCAGCAGTTTCAACGATTCGAACACTGAAGCTTTCTTC
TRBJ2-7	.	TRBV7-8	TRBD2	CASSLFRGGTRGSEYF	TGTGCCAGCAGCTTATTTCGCGGGGGGACTAGGGGAAGCGAGTACTTC
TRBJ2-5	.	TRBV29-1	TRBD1	CRARTGKETQYF	TGCAGGGCCAGGACAGGCAAAGAGACCCAGTACTTT
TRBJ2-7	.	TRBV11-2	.	CASSLYSGGGYEQCF	TGTGCCAGCAGCCTATATTCGGGAGGGGGCTATGAGCAGTGCTTC
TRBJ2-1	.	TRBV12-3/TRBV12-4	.	CASTPTSGNKQFF	TGTGCCAGCACCCCAACTAGTGGAAATAAGCAGTTCTTC
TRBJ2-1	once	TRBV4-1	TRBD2	CASSQGTSRTYNEQFF	TGCGCTAGCAGCCAAGGGACTAGCAGGACCTACAATGAGCAGTTCTTC
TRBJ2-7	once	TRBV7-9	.	CASSLVSGVVLEHYF	TGTGCCAGCAGCTTAGTATCAGGGGTAGTCCTCGAGCACTACTTC
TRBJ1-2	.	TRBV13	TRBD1	CASLRQGARGYTF	TGTGCCAGCTTAAGACAGGGGGCGAGGGGCTACACCTTC
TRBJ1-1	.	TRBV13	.	CASSLARTETFF	TGTGCGAGCAGCTTAGCCCGCACTGAAACTTTCTTT
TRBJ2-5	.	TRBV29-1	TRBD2	CSVGGRAGDEAQYF	TGCAGCGTTGGAGGGCGAGCGGGAGACGAGGCTCAGTACTTC
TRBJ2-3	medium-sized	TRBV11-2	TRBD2	CASSFDAGGFDTQYF	TGTGCCAGCAGCTTCGATGCGGGAGGGTTTGATACGCAGTATTTT
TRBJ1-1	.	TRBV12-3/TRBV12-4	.	CASSKADSLITEALF	TGTGCCAGCAGTAAAGCGGACAGTCTTATCACTGAAGCTTTATTT
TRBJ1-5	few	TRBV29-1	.	CSAATGGGNNQPQHF	TGCAGCGCCGCGACCGGGGGTGGTAACAATCAGCCCCAGCATTTC
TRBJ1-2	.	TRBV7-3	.	CVSSPGGIEDYGYTF	TGTGTCAGCAGCCCGGGGGGGATTGAGGACTATGGCTACACCTTC
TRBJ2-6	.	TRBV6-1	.	CASGEARTEWSGANVLTF	TGTGCCAGCGGTGAAGCTAGGACGGAGTGGTCAGGGGCCAACGTCCTGACTTTC
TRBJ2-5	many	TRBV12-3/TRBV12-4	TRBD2	CASSSAGRGQETQYF	TGTGCCAGCAGCTCAGCAGGGAGGGGTCAAGAGACCCAGTACTTC
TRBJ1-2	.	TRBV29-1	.	CGVEDGYDYGYTF	TGCGGCGTTGAAGATGGTTACGACTATGGCTACACCTTC
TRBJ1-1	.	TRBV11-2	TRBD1	CASGSLDRPNTEAFF	TGTGCCAGCGGCTCCCTGGACAGGCCCAACACTGAAGCTTTCTTT
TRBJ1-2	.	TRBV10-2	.	CAGNRSLDYGYTF	TGCGCCGGCAACAGGTCTCTGGACTATGGCTACACCTTC
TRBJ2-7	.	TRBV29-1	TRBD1	CCVNRGGRNEQYF	TGTTGCGTCAACAGGGGTGGACGGAACGAGCAGTACTTC
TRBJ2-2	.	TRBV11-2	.	CTSSGGLTERNTGELFF	TGTACCAGCAGCGGAGGACTAACGGAGCGGAACACAGGGGAGCTGTTTTTT
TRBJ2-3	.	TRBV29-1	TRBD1	CSFKTGGTDMQYF	TGCAGCTTTAAGACAGGGGGTACAGATATGCAGTATTTT
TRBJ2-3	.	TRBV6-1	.	CASSPPAAYSFTDTQYF	TGTGCCAGCAGCCCCCCGGCAGCCTACTCCTTCACTGATACGCAGTATTTT
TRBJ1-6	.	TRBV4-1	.	CACSFDKSSYNSSLHF	TGCGCCTGCAGCTTCGACAAGAGCTCCTATAATTCATCCCTCCACTTT
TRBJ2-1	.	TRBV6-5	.	CAINYSGNSYNEQFF	TGTGCCATCAATTACTCGGGTAACTCCTACAATGAGCAGTTCTTC
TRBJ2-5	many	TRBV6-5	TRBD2	CASSSGLGGQETQYF	TGTGCCAGCAGCTCCGGGTTGGGGGGGCAAGAGACCCAGTACTTC